Listed below are T cell receptor beta chains from one sample, sequenced in a study of cytomegalovirus exposure and HLA in healthy donors. Profiling relied on immunoSEQ multiplex PCR, and the TCRdb table lists in-frame clones only, not all of them. The sample includes just over 150,000 clones, around 80% of them seen just once. The sample taken for sequencing was PBMCs. These receptors came from a man aged 18 to 35 in good health and CMV-seronegative. The conserved cysteine and the conserved F or W are not part of the CDR3 here. Size tells how often a clone was seen (once, few, many) or the class of an expanded clone, and some rows leave it out.

cdr3_aa: SVQRGLGLRGYT
clone_size: .
j_call: TRBJ1-2
v_call: TRBV29-1

cdr3_aa: ASSLEFPGSGNQPQH
clone_size: .
j_call: TRBJ1-5
v_call: TRBV11-3

cdr3_aa: ASSVDSGGNQPQH
clone_size: .
j_call: TRBJ1-5
v_call: TRBV9

cdr3_aa: ASSLPLPLAGGSNEQF
clone_size: .
j_call: TRBJ2-1
v_call: TRBV28

cdr3_aa: ASSPRAGVGAYGYT
clone_size: .
j_call: TRBJ1-2
v_call: TRBV28

cdr3_aa: ASTIQGGDTEAF
clone_size: once
j_call: TRBJ1-1
v_call: TRBV5-1

cdr3_aa: ASSPGQAGDSPLH
clone_size: .
j_call: TRBJ1-6
v_call: TRBV18

cdr3_aa: ASSRPTSGSSYEQY
clone_size: .
j_call: TRBJ2-7
v_call: TRBV28

cdr3_aa: ASSESPGKFETQY
clone_size: .
j_call: TRBJ2-5
v_call: TRBV25-1

cdr3_aa: ASSPAETQETQY
clone_size: once
j_call: TRBJ2-5
v_call: TRBV7-9

cdr3_aa: ASSPSAGGAHEQY
clone_size: .
j_call: TRBJ2-7
v_call: TRBV6-5

cdr3_aa: AYSGTGNQPQH
clone_size: .
j_call: TRBJ1-5
v_call: TRBV28

cdr3_aa: ASSLRGTGNSPLH
clone_size: once
j_call: TRBJ1-6
v_call: TRBV5-6

cdr3_aa: ASSYMQFQWETQY
clone_size: .
j_call: TRBJ2-5
v_call: TRBV6-5

cdr3_aa: ASSEGLAGSTDTQY
clone_size: .
j_call: TRBJ2-3
v_call: TRBV6-1

cdr3_aa: ATSRDLNGLGYT
clone_size: .
j_call: TRBJ1-2
v_call: TRBV15

cdr3_aa: ASSYIQGPKTAF
clone_size: .
j_call: TRBJ1-1
v_call: TRBV5-4

cdr3_aa: ASSHPTGRDREKLF
clone_size: .
j_call: TRBJ1-4
v_call: TRBV4-1

cdr3_aa: ASSRTRQGGNEKLF
clone_size: .
j_call: TRBJ1-4
v_call: TRBV27

cdr3_aa: ASSRWGGVDEKLF
clone_size: .
j_call: TRBJ1-4
v_call: TRBV6-5

cdr3_aa: ASSDNRGDEQF
clone_size: .
j_call: TRBJ2-1
v_call: TRBV5-1

cdr3_aa: ASRNTGFSNEKLF
clone_size: .
j_call: TRBJ1-4
v_call: TRBV19

cdr3_aa: ASSQNRGRGGELF
clone_size: few
j_call: TRBJ2-2
v_call: TRBV7-8

cdr3_aa: ASSPLPGQVSGANVLT
clone_size: .
j_call: TRBJ2-6
v_call: TRBV4-1

cdr3_aa: ASSPIEGEDSPLH
clone_size: .
j_call: TRBJ1-6
v_call: TRBV4-1

cdr3_aa: ASSPSLGVYEQY
clone_size: .
j_call: TRBJ2-7
v_call: TRBV27

cdr3_aa: ASTRTGAGPSYNEQF
clone_size: once
j_call: TRBJ2-1
v_call: TRBV2

cdr3_aa: ASSQDPGTGINIQY
clone_size: .
j_call: TRBJ2-4
v_call: TRBV4-2

cdr3_aa: ASSLLARYGYT
clone_size: .
j_call: TRBJ1-2
v_call: TRBV28

cdr3_aa: ASSPAGTTPFYEQY
clone_size: .
j_call: TRBJ2-7
v_call: TRBV7-3

cdr3_aa: ASSSTDKSGYEQY
clone_size: .
j_call: TRBJ2-7
v_call: TRBV28

cdr3_aa: ASSRGTQPYNEQF
clone_size: .
j_call: TRBJ2-1
v_call: TRBV7-2

cdr3_aa: ASSPLQASGNTIY
clone_size: .
j_call: TRBJ1-3
v_call: TRBV4-1

cdr3_aa: ASHKGGGTETSYEQY
clone_size: .
j_call: TRBJ2-7
v_call: TRBV7-3

cdr3_aa: ASSPEEWETQY
clone_size: .
j_call: TRBJ2-5
v_call: TRBV5-5

cdr3_aa: ASSYSRDGLYNEQF
clone_size: .
j_call: TRBJ2-1
v_call: TRBV6-5

cdr3_aa: ASSPGGYEQY
clone_size: .
j_call: TRBJ2-7
v_call: TRBV9

cdr3_aa: ASSRSGTSGDNEQF
clone_size: .
j_call: TRBJ2-1
v_call: TRBV5-1

cdr3_aa: ASQGSGYGYT
clone_size: .
j_call: TRBJ1-2
v_call: TRBV6-6

cdr3_aa: ASSQDAGQEYNEKLF
clone_size: .
j_call: TRBJ1-4
v_call: TRBV4-2

cdr3_aa: ASSQDLTGRTEQY
clone_size: .
j_call: TRBJ2-7
v_call: TRBV4-3

cdr3_aa: AWARIPRQPQH
clone_size: .
j_call: TRBJ1-5
v_call: TRBV30

cdr3_aa: ASSFPSGSSLDTQY
clone_size: .
j_call: TRBJ2-3
v_call: TRBV28

cdr3_aa: ASSPTFLRIRLHEQF
clone_size: .
j_call: TRBJ2-1
v_call: TRBV28

cdr3_aa: ASSEAGGQGREQY
clone_size: .
j_call: TRBJ2-7
v_call: TRBV6-1

cdr3_aa: ACTGQGSDNEQF
clone_size: .
j_call: TRBJ2-1
v_call: TRBV30

cdr3_aa: ASSKGGQGEYEQY
clone_size: .
j_call: TRBJ2-7
v_call: TRBV5-4

cdr3_aa: ASSPVGNRGEQY
clone_size: .
j_call: TRBJ2-7
v_call: TRBV9

cdr3_aa: ASSGGTGLTDTQY
clone_size: .
j_call: TRBJ2-3
v_call: TRBV5-1

cdr3_aa: ASSPNRQGVTDTQY
clone_size: .
j_call: TRBJ2-3
v_call: TRBV18

cdr3_aa: ASSPRQGIPSGANVLT
clone_size: .
j_call: TRBJ2-6
v_call: TRBV5-4

cdr3_aa: ASSESAPRLAIY
clone_size: .
j_call: TRBJ1-3
v_call: TRBV10-1

cdr3_aa: ASSLDGAGTVSGWQF
clone_size: .
j_call: TRBJ2-1
v_call: TRBV7-2

cdr3_aa: ASSPNPGLAGNYEQY
clone_size: .
j_call: TRBJ2-7
v_call: TRBV19

cdr3_aa: ASSEAGQGHEQY
clone_size: once
j_call: TRBJ2-7
v_call: TRBV6-1

cdr3_aa: ASKAAVNTEAF
clone_size: .
j_call: TRBJ1-1
v_call: TRBV6-6

cdr3_aa: ASSLSQGVTEETQY
clone_size: .
j_call: TRBJ2-5
v_call: TRBV27

cdr3_aa: ASSRDRSSYEQY
clone_size: .
j_call: TRBJ2-7
v_call: TRBV18